This T cell receptor beta chain was sequenced during a study of blood T cell repertoires in COVID-19. In the study overall: Sources were T cells, B-cell-depleted T cells, or PBMCs; the material itself was cDNA or gDNA.

In the authors' workflow: How many nucleated cells were present was estimated from reference gene primer amplification. The table came from immunoSEQ multiplex PCR; TCRdb's copy has only in-frame clones and leaves some out. The V and J calls and clone size were taken over from that table, and D and trimming were inferred from the DNA. The sample comprises about 220,000 clones, 80% to 85% of which are singletons, and more than 2.5% rests with the top ten. The CDR3 is made up of 17 amino acids. The germline V gene has CDR1 SGHTA and CDR2 FQGNSA. Deletions cut 4 bases from V and 10 bases from J, with 23 bases between.

Material for sequencing was peripheral blood. This clonotype was obtained from a woman in her 30s who had recovered from COVID-19. V usage is TRBV7-2 and J usage is TRBJ1-6; D not certain. The CDR3 coding sequence is TGTGCCAGCAGCTCCCAACACGTGACATGGGCAGTCTCACCCCTCCACTTT. It is translated as CASSSQHVTWAVSPLHF. The full variable domain, with the rest looked up from reference TRBV7-2 and TRBJ1-6, is GAGVSQSPSNKVTEKGKDVELRCDPISGHTALYWYRQSLGQGLEFLIYFQGNSAPDKSGLPSDRFSAERTGGSVSTLTIQRTQQEDSAVYLCASSSQHVTWAVSPLHFGNGTRLTVT.